These T cell receptor beta chains were read from a single sample in a study of cytomegalovirus exposure and HLA in healthy donors. Some clones are missing from TCRdb's copy, which holds only in-frame ones; the method was immunoSEQ multiplex PCR. The table lists about 130,000 clones, roughly 88% of them singletons, with more than 1.5% in the top ten. Sequenced material: PBMCs. These receptors all stem from a boy younger than 18 in good health and CMV-seronegative. Both conserved end residues are trimmed from each CDR3. Fields, in order: clone size, V gene, CDR3 length, J gene, CDR3 protein. A clone size is listed for some rows: how often the clone was seen (once, few, many), or a class if it is expanded.

size: .; V: TRBV6-5; length: 12; J: TRBJ2-7; CDR3: ASSSLAVSYEQY
size: .; V: TRBV5-4; length: 13; J: TRBJ1-6; CDR3: ASSSRVSYNSPLH
size: .; V: TRBV18; length: 12; J: TRBJ2-7; CDR3: ASSETTGHGEQY
size: .; V: TRBV2; length: 11; J: TRBJ1-4; CDR3: AGHRETNEKLF
size: .; V: TRBV6-5; length: 11; J: TRBJ2-5; CDR3: ASTSDIQETQY
size: .; V: TRBV4-3; length: 13; J: TRBJ2-1; CDR3: ASSQGTSGVNEQF
size: .; V: TRBV7-6; length: 12; J: TRBJ2-1; CDR3: ASSLWPGYNEQF
size: .; V: TRBV7-6; length: 11; J: TRBJ1-5; CDR3: ASSQDRNQPQH
size: .; V: TRBV9; length: 12; J: TRBJ2-1; CDR3: ASSVKEGLNEQF
size: .; V: TRBV4-1; length: 12; J: TRBJ2-3; CDR3: ASSQDISTDTQY
size: .; V: TRBV21-1; length: 8; J: TRBJ1-2; CDR3: ASSKRGDT
size: .; V: TRBV18; length: 12; J: TRBJ2-7; CDR3: ASSTRGQGDEQY
size: .; V: TRBV7-6; length: 13; J: TRBJ2-3; CDR3: ASSRRGQGADTQY
size: .; V: TRBV30; length: 14; J: TRBJ2-7; CDR3: AWSARGWRPPYEQY
size: .; V: TRBV2; length: 12; J: TRBJ1-2; CDR3: ASNGQGRYYGYT
size: .; V: TRBV27; length: 11; J: TRBJ2-2; CDR3: ASSTGVSGELF
size: once; V: TRBV7-2; length: 12; J: TRBJ1-6; CDR3: ASSFNTGNSPLH
size: .; V: TRBV6-4; length: 13; J: TRBJ2-3; CDR3: ASSPTSGGADTQY
size: .; V: TRBV28; length: 13; J: TRBJ1-5; CDR3: ASRVTGGRNQPQH
size: .; V: TRBV6-1; length: 14; J: TRBJ2-7; CDR3: ASSEAPTIPSYEQY
size: .; V: TRBV18; length: 10; J: TRBJ2-7; CDR3: ASSQGAYEQY
size: .; V: TRBV7-9; length: 11; J: TRBJ2-2; CDR3: ASSFIPRGELF
size: .; V: TRBV27; length: 14; J: TRBJ1-2; CDR3: ASTGAAGNINYGYT
size: .; V: TRBV7-9; length: 12; J: TRBJ1-1; CDR3: ASSARDSLTEAF
size: .; V: TRBV2; length: 13; J: TRBJ1-5; CDR3: ASSEGQGLNQPQH
size: once; V: TRBV5-1; length: 12; J: TRBJ1-2; CDR3: ASSLAWGDYGYT
size: once; V: TRBV27; length: 15; J: TRBJ2-6; CDR3: ASSLYQDRLGANVLT
size: .; V: TRBV6-4; length: 12; J: TRBJ1-1; CDR3: ASSVGRGNTEAF
size: .; V: TRBV19; length: 11; J: TRBJ1-2; CDR3: ASSIGEVYGYT
size: few; V: TRBV5-1; length: 15; J: TRBJ2-1; CDR3: ASSMGLAGGRRNEQF
size: .; V: TRBV6-1; length: 14; J: TRBJ1-5; CDR3: ASSEALRGGDQPQH
size: .; V: TRBV19; length: 15; J: TRBJ2-6; CDR3: ASSIWQGDPGANVLT
size: .; V: TRBV13; length: 15; J: TRBJ2-5; CDR3: ASSPPLAGVVQETQY
size: .; V: TRBV2; length: 12; J: TRBJ1-4; CDR3: ASSGPRGAEKLF
size: .; V: TRBV9; length: 12; J: TRBJ2-5; CDR3: ASSVPGIQETQY
size: .; V: TRBV11-2; length: 12; J: TRBJ1-3; CDR3: ASGTGNEGNTIY
size: .; V: TRBV6-1; length: 14; J: TRBJ1-2; CDR3: ASSEEREGRGYGYT
size: few; V: TRBV5-6; length: 12; J: TRBJ1-5; CDR3: ASSGILTDQPQH
size: .; V: TRBV4-2; length: 14; J: TRBJ2-5; CDR3: ASSQVQREGQETQY
size: .; V: TRBV5-6; length: 14; J: TRBJ2-3; CDR3: ASSPPTVLLTDTQY
size: .; V: TRBV7-6; length: 13; J: TRBJ2-3; CDR3: ASSLVERPTDTQY
size: .; V: TRBV2; length: 12; J: TRBJ2-7; CDR3: ASTGELAVYEQY
size: .; V: TRBV4-1; length: 14; J: TRBJ2-3; CDR3: ASSHRDRASTDTQY
size: .; V: TRBV23-1; length: 14; J: TRBJ1-1; CDR3: ASSHPAGLGYTEAF